Listed below are T cell receptor beta chains from one sample, sequenced in a study of blood T cell repertoires in COVID-19. Generated by immunoSEQ multiplex PCR, the TCRdb table keeps only in-frame clones and is missing some. Of about 180,000 clones listed, 70% to 90% are singletons. The material sequenced was peripheral blood. The receptors stem from a woman aged 25 to 39 with acute or convalescent COVID-19. CDR3s include the opening cysteine and the closing phenylalanine or tryptophan. A D gene is named only where the DNA matches it firmly. Some rows mark clone size as missing; the rest say once, few, many or name a class of expanded clone.

cdr3_length	d_call	v_call	clone_size	j_call	cdr3_nt	cdr3_aa
14	TRBD2	TRBV9	.	TRBJ2-3	TGTGCCAGCAGCAAAGGACTAGCGGGAGATACGCAGTATTTT	CASSKGLAGDTQYF
15	TRBD2	TRBV5-1	few	TRBJ2-5	TGCGCCAGCAGCTTCGGCGGGAGCGGGGGAGAGACCCAGTACTTC	CASSFGGSGGETQYF
14	TRBD2	TRBV5-1	once	TRBJ2-1	TGCGCCAGCAGCTTAGTAGCGGGAGTGAATGAGCAGTTCTTC	CASSLVAGVNEQFF
15	.	TRBV7-8	.	TRBJ2-2	TGTGCCAGCAGCAGAAGGATAGGGGGTGCCGGGGAGCTGTTTTTT	CASSRRIGGAGELFF
14	.	TRBV28	.	TRBJ2-3	TGTGCCAGCACGGGCGGGATAAATACAGATACGCAGTATTTT	CASTGGINTDTQYF
14	.	TRBV5-1	.	TRBJ2-1	TGCGCCAGCAGCCTGCCGAGCTCCTACAATGAGCAGTTCTTC	CASSLPSSYNEQFF
14	TRBD2	TRBV6-5	.	TRBJ2-3	TGTGCCAGCAGTATCACAGGGACTAGTGAAAAGCAGTATTTT	CASSITGTSEKQYF
15	TRBD1	TRBV7-8	.	TRBJ2-2	TGTGCCAGCAGCTTACGGGACAGGAACACCGGGGAGCTGTTTTTT	CASSLRDRNTGELFF
15	TRBD1	TRBV7-2	once	TRBJ1-3	TGTGCCACCAGAGCCGGGACAGGCTCTGGAAACACCATATATTTT	CATRAGTGSGNTIYF
12	TRBD1	TRBV18	.	TRBJ2-1	TGTGCCAGCTCCACAGGGACAGATGAGCAGTTCTTC	CASSTGTDEQFF
16	TRBD2	TRBV7-2	.	TRBJ2-2	TGTGCCAGCAGCCGCCGGACTAGCGGGAGGCCCGGGGAGCTGTTTTTT	CASSRRTSGRPGELFF
16	TRBD1	TRBV5-8	.	TRBJ2-3	TGTGCCAGCAGCGATACAGGGGGCAGATGGACAGATACGCAGTATTTT	CASSDTGGRWTDTQYF
13	.	TRBV5-5	.	TRBJ1-2	TGTGCCAGCAGCTTCGCAGCCTCGGGTGGCTACACCTTC	CASSFAASGGYTF
14	TRBD2	TRBV7-2	.	TRBJ2-5	TGTGCCAGCAAACGACTAGCGGGAAGAGAGACCCAGTACTTC	CASKRLAGRETQYF
12	.	TRBV15	.	TRBJ1-5	TGTGCCACCAGCAGAGCTAATCAGCCCCAGCATTTT	CATSRANQPQHF
12	.	TRBV4-1	few	TRBJ1-4	TGCGCCAGCAGCCAAGTGGGGGGAAAACTGTTTTTT	CASSQVGGKLFF
13	TRBD1	TRBV24-1	.	TRBJ2-7	TGTGCCACCAGTGTAGTACAGGGGCCGGAAACGTACTTC	CATSVVQGPETYF
16	TRBD2	TRBV5-1	.	TRBJ2-3	TGCGCCAGCAGCTTGGTCGGGGGGGCCAACACAGATACGCAGTATTTT	CASSLVGGANTDTQYF
16	.	TRBV5-1	.	TRBJ2-7	TGCGCCAGCAGCTTGGCCTCAGGGGACCTCTCCTACGAGCAGTACTTC	CASSLASGDLSYEQYF
15	.	TRBV28	few	TRBJ2-3	TGTGCCAGCAGTTTAGGAACGGGAGTGATAGATACGCAGTATTTT	CASSLGTGVIDTQYF
11	.	TRBV6-1	few	TRBJ2-2	TGTGCCAGCAGTGAATATAGTGCGCTGTTTTTT	CASSEYSALFF
14	.	TRBV7-9	.	TRBJ1-3	TGTGCCAGCAGCTACAGCTTCTCTGGAAACACCATATATTTT	CASSYSFSGNTIYF
16	TRBD1	TRBV28	.	TRBJ1-2	TGTGCCAGCAGGTCCGGGACAGGGGTGGGCGACTATGGCTACACCTTC	CASRSGTGVGDYGYTF
11	.	TRBV28	.	TRBJ2-7	TGTGCCAGCAGTCTGGGAGACGAGCAGTACTTC	CASSLGDEQYF
11	.	TRBV5-1	.	TRBJ2-7	TGCGCCAGCAGCACTAGCAGCGAGCAGTACTTC	CASSTSSEQYF
13	.	TRBV12-3/TRBV12-4	.	TRBJ1-1	TGTGCCAGCAGTGCAGTAAGGAACACTGAAGCTTTCTTT	CASSAVRNTEAFF
15	.	TRBV19	few	TRBJ2-6	TGTGCCAGTAGTTTTCAGGAGGCTGGGGCCAACGTCCTGACTTTC	CASSFQEAGANVLTF
14	.	TRBV5-1	.	TRBJ2-1	TGCGCCAGCAGCTTAGGAGGGGGGGTCAATGAGCAGTTCTTC	CASSLGGGVNEQFF
12	.	TRBV3-1/TRBV3-2	.	TRBJ1-1	TGTGCCAGCAGCCTCGTAGGGGCCGAAGCTTTCTTT	CASSLVGAEAFF
14	.	TRBV6-5	.	TRBJ2-1	TGTGCCAGCAGTTACTCGGACAACTACAATGAGCAGTTCTTC	CASSYSDNYNEQFF
15	TRBD2	TRBV10-3	.	TRBJ2-1	TGTGCCATCTCCACCCCACTAGCGGGGAATAATGAGCAGTTCTTC	CAISTPLAGNNEQFF
13	.	TRBV6-5	.	TRBJ2-5	TGTGCCAGCAGTACAGGTGTATGGGAGACCCAGTACTTC	CASSTGVWETQYF
12	TRBD2	TRBV5-1	.	TRBJ2-1	TGCGCCACCAAGCGGGGTATAGGAGAGCAGTTCTTC	CATKRGIGEQFF
14	.	TRBV5-1	.	TRBJ1-4	TGCGCCAGCAGCTTGGCCACAGCGGATGAAAAACTGTTTTTT	CASSLATADEKLFF
14	.	TRBV30	.	TRBJ1-1	TGTGCCTGGAGCGTCGATGTGCGGTACACTGAAGCTTTCTTT	CAWSVDVRYTEAFF
13	TRBD1	TRBV5-1	.	TRBJ1-6	TGCGCCAGCAGCAACAGACAGGGATCACCCCTCCACTTT	CASSNRQGSPLHF
13	.	TRBV11-2	.	TRBJ2-7	TGTGCCAGCAGCTTAGGTCAGAACTACGAGCAGTACTTC	CASSLGQNYEQYF
13	.	TRBV28	.	TRBJ1-6	TGTGCCAGCAGGGTGATAGATAATTCACCCCTCCACTTT	CASRVIDNSPLHF
16	TRBD1	TRBV7-3	.	TRBJ1-5	TGTGCCAGCAGTTATGAGGGGGCGCGAGGCAATCAGCCCCAGCATTTT	CASSYEGARGNQPQHF
12	.	TRBV2	once	TRBJ1-2	TGTGCCAGCAGTGCCGCGGGGTATGGCTACACCTTC	CASSAAGYGYTF
11	.	TRBV20-1	.	TRBJ2-7	TGCAGTGCTAGGCCCGGTTGGGAGCAGTACTTC	CSARPGWEQYF
15	.	TRBV6-5	once	TRBJ2-1	TGTGCCAGCAGCATTGGCGACTCGCGTGATCTTCGGCAGTTCTTC	CASSIGDSRDLRQFF
13	TRBD1	TRBV12-3/TRBV12-4	.	TRBJ2-4	TGTGCCAGCAGGTGGACAGGCGCGGACATTCAGTACTTC	CASRWTGADIQYF
12	.	TRBV12-3/TRBV12-4	.	TRBJ1-2	TGTGCCAGCAGTTTGGCGGGAGATGGCTACACCTTC	CASSLAGDGYTF
12	TRBD1	TRBV19	.	TRBJ1-2	TGTGCCAGTAGGGGACAGAACTATGGCTACACCTTC	CASRGQNYGYTF
14	TRBD1	TRBV6-5	.	TRBJ1-2	TGTGCCAGCACCCGGGACAGGGGGGGCTATGGCTACACCTTC	CASTRDRGGYGYTF
15	TRBD1	TRBV10-3	.	TRBJ2-1	TGTGCCATCAGTGATAGGGGACAGGGGGTAGAAGAGCAGTTCTTC	CAISDRGQGVEEQFF
16	TRBD1	TRBV11-2	.	TRBJ1-6	TGTGCCAGCAGCCTTCTGCGACAGGGGTTGAGGTCACCCCTCCACTTT	CASSLLRQGLRSPLHF
14	TRBD2	TRBV6-5	.	TRBJ2-7	TGTGCCAGCAAGGGTGGGACTAGTCTCTACGAGCAGTACTTC	CASKGGTSLYEQYF
12	.	TRBV28	.	TRBJ1-2	TGTGCCAGCAGTTCACAATTCTATGGCTACACCTTC	CASSSQFYGYTF
16	.	TRBV18	once	TRBJ2-7	TGTGCCAGCTCACCACTAATAGGCCAGGGTCCCTACGAGCAGTACTTC	CASSPLIGQGPYEQYF
16	TRBD2	TRBV28	.	TRBJ2-3	TGTGCCAGCAAGAGGGGACTAGCGGCTAGCACAGATACGCAGTATTTT	CASKRGLAASTDTQYF
14	TRBD2	TRBV28	.	TRBJ2-7	TGTGCCAGCAGTAAGACTAGCGGGAGGCCCAGGCAGTACTTC	CASSKTSGRPRQYF
11	.	TRBV6-5	once	TRBJ2-7	TGTGCCAGCGTTCATGTCTACGAGCAGTACTTC	CASVHVYEQYF
13	.	TRBV5-1	.	TRBJ1-1	TGCGCCAGCAGCGGACAGATGAACACTGAAGCTTTCTTT	CASSGQMNTEAFF
13	.	TRBV3-1/TRBV3-2	.	TRBJ2-7	TGTGCCAGCAGCCCCGGGCGGGGTTACGAGCAGTACTTC	CASSPGRGYEQYF
13	.	TRBV6-5	.	TRBJ1-5	TGTGCCAGCAGCAGGGGTAGGAATCAGCCCCAGCATTTT	CASSRGRNQPQHF
15	.	TRBV15	.	TRBJ2-5	TGTGCCACCAGCAGAGATACGGGGGTGATGGAGACCCAGTACTTC	CATSRDTGVMETQYF
16	.	TRBV30	once	TRBJ1-4	TGTGCCTCTAAACTCCTACGAGGGGGAAGGAATGAAAAACTGTTTTTT	CASKLLRGGRNEKLFF